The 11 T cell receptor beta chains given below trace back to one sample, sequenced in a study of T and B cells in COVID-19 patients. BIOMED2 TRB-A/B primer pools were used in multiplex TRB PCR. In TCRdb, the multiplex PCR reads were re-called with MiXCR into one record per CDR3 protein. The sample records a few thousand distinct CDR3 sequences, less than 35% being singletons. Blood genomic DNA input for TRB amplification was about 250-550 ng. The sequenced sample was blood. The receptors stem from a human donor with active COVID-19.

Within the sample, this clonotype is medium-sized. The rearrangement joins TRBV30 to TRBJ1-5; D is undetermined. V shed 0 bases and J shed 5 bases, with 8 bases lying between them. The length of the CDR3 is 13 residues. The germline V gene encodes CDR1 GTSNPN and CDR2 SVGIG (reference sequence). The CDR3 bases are TGTGCCTGGAGTGTCGGCCAGCATCAGCCCCAGCATTTT. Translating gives CAWSVGQHQPQHF.

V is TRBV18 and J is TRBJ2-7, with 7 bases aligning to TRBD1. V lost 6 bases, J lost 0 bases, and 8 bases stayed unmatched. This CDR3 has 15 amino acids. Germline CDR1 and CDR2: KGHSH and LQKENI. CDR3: CASSPRTGPSYEQYF. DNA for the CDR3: TGTGCCAGCTCTCCGCGGACAGGACCCTCCTACGAGCAGTACTTC.

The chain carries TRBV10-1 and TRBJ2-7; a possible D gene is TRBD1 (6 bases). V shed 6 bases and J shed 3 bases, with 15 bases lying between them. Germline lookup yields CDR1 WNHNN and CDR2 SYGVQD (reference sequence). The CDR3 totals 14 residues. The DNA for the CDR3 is TGCGCCAGCAGCACCGGGACATCTCTCTACGAGCAGTACTTC. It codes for CASSTGTSLYEQYF.

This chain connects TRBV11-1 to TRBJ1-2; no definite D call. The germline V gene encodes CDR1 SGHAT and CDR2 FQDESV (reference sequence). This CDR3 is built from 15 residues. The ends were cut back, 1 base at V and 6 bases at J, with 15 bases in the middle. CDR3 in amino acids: CASSLVTGFGDGYTF. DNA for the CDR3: TGTGCCAGCAGCTTAGTCACGGGTTTCGGCGATGGCTACACCTTC. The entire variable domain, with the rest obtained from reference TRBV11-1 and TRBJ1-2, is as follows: EAEVAQSPRYKITEKSQAVAFWCDPISGHATLYWYRQILGQGPELLVQFQDESVVDDSQLPKDRFSAERLKGVDSTLKIQPAELGDSAMYLCASSLVTGFGDGYTFGSGTRLTVV.

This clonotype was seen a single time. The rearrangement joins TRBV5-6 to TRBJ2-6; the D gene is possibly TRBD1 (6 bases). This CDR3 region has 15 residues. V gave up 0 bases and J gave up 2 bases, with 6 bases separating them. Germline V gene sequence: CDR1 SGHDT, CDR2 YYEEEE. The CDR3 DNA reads TGTGCCAGCAGCTTGGACAGGGCTGGGGCCAACGTCCTGACTTTC. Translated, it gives CASSLDRAGANVLTF.

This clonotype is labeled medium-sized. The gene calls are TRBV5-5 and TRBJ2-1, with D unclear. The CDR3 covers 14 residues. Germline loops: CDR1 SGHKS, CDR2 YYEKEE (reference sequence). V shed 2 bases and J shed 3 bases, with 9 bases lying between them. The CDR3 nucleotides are TGTGCCAGCAGCTTCGGCTCCTACTACAATGAGCAGTTCTTC. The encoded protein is CASSFGSYYNEQFF.

The CDR3 here is CASRRSGRALRGETQYF. CDR3 DNA sequence: TGTGCCAGCCGGCGTAGCGGGAGGGCCCTTCGTGGGGAGACCCAGTACTTC. This rearrangement joins TRBV28 to TRBJ2-5; 11 bases line up with TRBD2. J was trimmed by 5 bases and V by 8 bases; bases with no gene match: 16. Per germline, CDR1 MDHEN and CDR2 SYDVKM. This CDR3 contains 17 residues.

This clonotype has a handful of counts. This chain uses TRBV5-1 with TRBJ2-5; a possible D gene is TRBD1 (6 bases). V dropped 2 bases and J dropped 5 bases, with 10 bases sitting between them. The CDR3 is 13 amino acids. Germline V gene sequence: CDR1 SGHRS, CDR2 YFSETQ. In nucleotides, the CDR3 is TGCGCCAGCAGCTTACAGGGACGGGAGACCCAGTACTTC. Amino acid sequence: CASSLQGRETQYF. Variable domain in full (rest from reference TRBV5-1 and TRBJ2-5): KAGVTQTPRYLIKTRGQQVTLSCSPISGHRSVSWYQQTPGQGLQFLFEYFSETQRNKGNFPGRFSGRQFSNSRSEMNVSTLELGDSALYLCASSLQGRETQYFGPGTRLLVL.

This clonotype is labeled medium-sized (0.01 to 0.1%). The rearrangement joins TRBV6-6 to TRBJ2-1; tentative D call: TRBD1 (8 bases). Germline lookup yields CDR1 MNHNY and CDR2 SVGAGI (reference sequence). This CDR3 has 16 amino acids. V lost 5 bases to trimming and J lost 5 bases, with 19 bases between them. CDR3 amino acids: CASSHLGGTGNNEQFF. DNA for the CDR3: TGTGCCAGCAGTCACCTCGGGGGGACAGGTAACAATGAGCAGTTCTTC.

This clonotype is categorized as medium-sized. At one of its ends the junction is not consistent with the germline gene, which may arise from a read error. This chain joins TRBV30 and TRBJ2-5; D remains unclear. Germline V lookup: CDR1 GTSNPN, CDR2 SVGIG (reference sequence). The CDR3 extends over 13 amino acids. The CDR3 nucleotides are TGTGCCCGGAGTGGGGAAGCCCAAGAGACCCAGTACTTC. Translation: CARSGEAQETQYF.

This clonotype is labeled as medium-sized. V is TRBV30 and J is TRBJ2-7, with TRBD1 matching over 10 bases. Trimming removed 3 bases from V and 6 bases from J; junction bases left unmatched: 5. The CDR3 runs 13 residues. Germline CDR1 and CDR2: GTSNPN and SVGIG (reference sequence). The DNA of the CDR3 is TGTGCCTGGAGGGGGACAGGGGTCGCCGAGCAGTACTTC. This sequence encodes CAWRGTGVAEQYF.